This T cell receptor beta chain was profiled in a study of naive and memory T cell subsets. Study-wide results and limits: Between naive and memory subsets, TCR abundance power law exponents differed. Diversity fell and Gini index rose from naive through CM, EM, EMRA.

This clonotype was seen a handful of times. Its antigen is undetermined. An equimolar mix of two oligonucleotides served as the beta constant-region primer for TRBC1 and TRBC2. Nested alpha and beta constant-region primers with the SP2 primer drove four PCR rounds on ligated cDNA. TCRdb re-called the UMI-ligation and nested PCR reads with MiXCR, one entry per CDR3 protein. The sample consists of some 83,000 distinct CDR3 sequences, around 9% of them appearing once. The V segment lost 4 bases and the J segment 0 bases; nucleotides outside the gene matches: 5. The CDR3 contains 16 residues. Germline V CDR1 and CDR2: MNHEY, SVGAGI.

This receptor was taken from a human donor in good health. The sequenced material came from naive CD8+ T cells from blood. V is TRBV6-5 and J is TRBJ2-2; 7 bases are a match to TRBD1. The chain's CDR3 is CASSFFTGANTGELFF. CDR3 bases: TGTGCCAGCAGTTTTTTCACAGGGGCGAACACCGGGGAGCTGTTTTTT.